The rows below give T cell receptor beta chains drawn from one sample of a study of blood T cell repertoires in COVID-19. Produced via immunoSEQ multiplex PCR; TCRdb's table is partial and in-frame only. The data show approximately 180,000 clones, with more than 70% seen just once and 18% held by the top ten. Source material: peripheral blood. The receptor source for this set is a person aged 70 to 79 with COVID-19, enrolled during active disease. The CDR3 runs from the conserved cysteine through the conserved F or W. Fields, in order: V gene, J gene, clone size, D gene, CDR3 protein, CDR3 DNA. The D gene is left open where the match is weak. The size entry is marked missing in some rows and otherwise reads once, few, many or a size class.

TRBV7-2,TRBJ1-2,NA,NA,CASSGARTDYTF,TGTGCCAGCAGCGGGGCGAGGACAGACTACACCTTC
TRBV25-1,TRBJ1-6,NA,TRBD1,CASSDKTGMDSPLHF,TGTGCCAGCAGTGATAAGACAGGGATGGATTCACCCCTCCACTTT
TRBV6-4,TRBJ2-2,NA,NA,CASSSYRVGANTGELFF,TGTGCCAGCAGTTCCTACAGAGTGGGAGCGAACACCGGGGAGCTGTTTTTT
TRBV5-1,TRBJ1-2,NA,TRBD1,CASRGQTSDGYTF,TGCGCCAGCAGGGGACAGACTTCGGATGGCTACACCTTC
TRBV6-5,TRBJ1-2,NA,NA,CASSYHVRGNGYTF,TGTGCCAGCAGTTACCACGTGAGGGGGAATGGCTACACCTTC
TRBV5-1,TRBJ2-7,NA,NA,CASSLSSPSPSSYEQYF,TGCGCCAGCAGCTTGTCGTCGCCGAGCCCTTCCTCCTACGAGCAGTACTTC
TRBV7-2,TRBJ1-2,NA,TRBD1,CASSLLPDGQGYGYTF,TGTGCCAGCAGCCTGCTGCCGGATGGACAGGGGTATGGCTACACCTTC
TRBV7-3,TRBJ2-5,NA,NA,CASSLGSQETQYF,TGTGCCAGCAGCCTCGGGAGCCAAGAGACCCAGTACTTC
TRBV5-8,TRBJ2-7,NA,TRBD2,CASSRMRMAGEIYEQYF,TGTGCCAGCAGCCGAATGCGGATGGCGGGGGAGATTTACGAGCAGTACTTC
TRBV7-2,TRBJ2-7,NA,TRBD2,CASSLAAGAWYEQYF,TGTGCCAGCAGCTTAGCGGCGGGAGCCTGGTACGAGCAGTACTTC
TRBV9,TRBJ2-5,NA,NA,CASSVGLVVQETQYF,TGTGCCAGCAGCGTAGGCTTAGTGGTCCAAGAGACCCAGTACTTC
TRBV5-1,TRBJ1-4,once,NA,CASSLAAGGRTEKLFF,TGCGCCAGCAGCTTGGCGGCGGGGGGAAGGACTGAAAAACTGTTTTTT
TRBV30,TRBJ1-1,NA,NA,CAWTRNTEAFF,TGTGCCTGGACCAGGAACACTGAAGCTTTCTTT
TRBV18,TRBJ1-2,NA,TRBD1,CASSPGTGALGSYTF,TGTGCCAGCTCACCGGGCACAGGGGCCTTAGGGAGCTACACCTTC
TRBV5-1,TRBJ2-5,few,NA,CASSLVGQYQETQYF,TGCGCCAGCAGCTTGGTTGGCCAGTACCAAGAGACCCAGTACTTC
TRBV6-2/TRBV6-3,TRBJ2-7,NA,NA,CASSYSAYEQYF,TGTGCCAGCAGTTACTCGGCATACGAGCAGTACTTC
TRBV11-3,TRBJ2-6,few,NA,CASSPRGRDGANVLTF,TGTGCCAGCAGCCCGAGAGGCCGGGATGGGGCCAACGTCCTGACTTTC
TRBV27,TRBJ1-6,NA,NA,CASSLASGTNNSPLHF,TGTGCCAGCAGTTTAGCCTCCGGGACAAATAATTCACCCCTCCACTTT
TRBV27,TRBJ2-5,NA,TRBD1,CASSPTPPTGWPGETQYF,TGTGCCAGCAGTCCGACCCCACCGACAGGGTGGCCGGGAGAGACCCAGTACTTC
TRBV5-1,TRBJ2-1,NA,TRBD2,CASSFNSGGANNEQFF,TGCGCCAGCAGCTTTAACAGCGGGGGGGCCAACAATGAGCAGTTCTTC
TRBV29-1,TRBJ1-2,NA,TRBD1,CSVLGQGLYGYTF,TGCAGCGTCCTGGGACAGGGTTTGTATGGCTACACCTTC
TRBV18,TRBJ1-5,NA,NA,CASSPGRDSNQPQHF,TGTGCCAGCTCACCCGGACGGGATAGCAATCAGCCCCAGCATTTT
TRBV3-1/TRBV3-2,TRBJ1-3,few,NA,CASRDTLNTIYF,TGTGCCAGCAGGGACACACTAAACACCATATATTTT
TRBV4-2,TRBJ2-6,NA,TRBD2,CASSQDLPSGGGFSGANVLTF,TGTGCCAGCAGCCAAGATTTACCCTCGGGCGGGGGTTTCTCTGGGGCCAACGTCCTGACTTTC
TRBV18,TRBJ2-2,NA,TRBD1,CASSPRTGENTGELFF,TGTGCCAGCTCACCGAGGACAGGGGAGAACACCGGGGAGCTGTTTTTT
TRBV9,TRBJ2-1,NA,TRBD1,CASSVDGTGYGEQFF,TGTGCCAGCAGCGTAGATGGGACAGGATACGGTGAGCAGTTCTTC
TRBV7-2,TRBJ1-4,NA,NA,CASSLIAGATNEKLFF,TGTGCCAGCAGCTTAATCGCGGGAGCAACTAATGAAAAACTGTTTTTT
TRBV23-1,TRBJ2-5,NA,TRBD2,CASSRSAGQETQYF,TGCGCCAGCAGTCGGTCAGCGGGACAAGAGACCCAGTACTTC
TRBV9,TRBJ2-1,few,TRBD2,CASSVELAGVPSEQFF,TGTGCCAGCAGCGTAGAACTAGCGGGGGTCCCCAGTGAGCAGTTCTTC
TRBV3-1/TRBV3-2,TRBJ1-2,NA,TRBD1,CASSHRGQRKNYGYTF,TGTGCCAGCAGCCACCGGGGACAGCGTAAGAACTATGGCTACACCTTC
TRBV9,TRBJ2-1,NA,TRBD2,CASSVALFSGGPGEQFF,TGTGCCAGCAGCGTAGCCCTCTTCAGCGGGGGGCCAGGTGAGCAGTTCTTC
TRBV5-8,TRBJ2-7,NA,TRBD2,CASSFNRREKRYEQYF,TGTGCCAGCAGCTTCAATAGGCGGGAGAAGCGGTACGAGCAGTACTTC
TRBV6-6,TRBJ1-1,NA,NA,CASSYSWEFEAFF,TGTGCCAGCAGTTACTCTTGGGAGTTTGAAGCTTTCTTT
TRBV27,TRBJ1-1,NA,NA,CASSFNGQKNFF,TGTGCCAGCAGTTTCAACGGACAGAAGAATTTCTTT
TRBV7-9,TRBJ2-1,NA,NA,CASSLDRLQRDNEQFF,TGTGCCAGCAGCTTAGACCGGCTGCAGCGGGACAATGAGCAGTTCTTC
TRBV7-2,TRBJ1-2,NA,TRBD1,CASSLDRASYGYTF,TGTGCCAGCAGCTTGGACAGGGCGAGCTATGGCTACACCTTC
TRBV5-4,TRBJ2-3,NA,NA,CASSFAAVTDTQYF,TGTGCCAGCAGCTTTGCGGCTGTCACAGATACGCAGTATTTT
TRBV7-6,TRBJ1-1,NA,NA,CASSLAGQGTEAFF,TGTGCCAGCAGCTTAGCTGGGCAGGGCACTGAAGCTTTCTTT
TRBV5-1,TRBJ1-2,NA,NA,CASSLEGLANYGYTF,TGCGCCAGCAGCTTGGAGGGGTTAGCTAACTATGGCTACACCTTC